These 14 T cell receptor beta chains came from one sample sequenced in a study of beta chain features in type 1 diabetes. These TCRs are of unknown antigen specificity. TCRB transcripts that were expressed got sequenced, as all of the isolated RNA had been reverse transcribed. Profiled with immunoSEQ multiplex PCR; TCRdb holds only in-frame clones, not every one. The table shows some 700,000 clones, with roughly an eighth occurring only once. Study findings and constraints: People with Type 1 diabetes carried modestly yet significantly shorter TCRB CDR3s in all four CD4+ subsets.

The sequencing sample was made of naive CD4+ T cells from blood. These receptors originate from a man in his late teens or twenties with type 1 diabetes.

The table lists this clone with a few counts. The J gene is TRBJ2-3, the V gene TRBV7-3, with 10 bases that match TRBD2. The CDR3 totals 15 residues. Germline values: CDR1 SGHTA, CDR2 FQGTGA. V lost 4 bases and J lost 4; bases outside the gene matches: 5. This chain's CDR3 is CASSWGLASADTQYF. The CDR3 coding sequence is TGTGCCAGCAGCTGGGGACTAGCGAGCGCAGATACGCAGTATTTT.

This sequence joins TRBV9 and TRBJ2-3; 7 nucleotides match TRBD2. This CDR3 comprises 15 residues. The V gene end was trimmed by 0 bases and the J gene end by 4 bases; junction bases not matched to a gene: 5. Germline V gene data show CDR1 as SGDLS and CDR2 as YYNGEE. The CDR3 is CASSVARGLPDTQYF. The CDR3 coding sequence is TGTGCCAGCAGCGTAGCTAGGGGACTACCAGATACGCAGTATTTT.

This clone has more than one count but fewer than ten. The gene calls are TRBV28 and TRBJ1-6; 10 bases match TRBD1. The length of the CDR3 is 19 residues. V shed 5 bases, J shed 0 bases, and the junction held 10 bases outside the gene matches. The germline V gene has CDR1 MDHEN and CDR2 SYDVKM. For the CDR3, the DNA is TGTGCCAGCAGTCGAGGGACAGGGGAGAGGGGCTCCTATAATTCACCCCTCCACTTT. Translating it yields CASSRGTGERGSYNSPLHF.

This clone was picked up a small number of times. The rearrangement uses TRBV4-1 and TRBJ1-2; 10 nucleotides match TRBD1. This CDR3 contains 15 residues. Germline CDR1 and CDR2: MGHRA and YSYEKL. V was pared by 1 base and J by 8 bases, with 7 bases of the junction left unmatched. CDR3 coding DNA: TGCGCCAGCAGCCAAGCCTGGGGGACAGGGGTAGGCTACACCTTC. Translating gives CASSQAWGTGVGYTF.

This clone came up a few times. This chain joins TRBV18 and TRBJ2-5; 7 bases are a match to TRBD1. The CDR3 length is 17 residues. Germline values: CDR1 KGHSH, CDR2 LQKENI. Trimming cost V 0 bases and J 1 base; bases outside gene matches: 8. DNA for the CDR3: TGTGCCAGCTCACCACCCAGCCCAGACAGGGTCCAAGAGACCCAGTACTTC. Amino acids: CASSPPSPDRVQETQYF.

The chain uses TRBV27 and TRBJ2-3; D unresolved. The CDR3 runs 15 residues. V was trimmed by 3 bases and J by 2 bases, leaving 12 bases between them. Looked up from germline, CDR1 is MNHEY and CDR2 is SMNVEV (reference sequence). The CDR3 nucleotides are TGTGCCAGCAGTTTGATCGGATATCTCACAGATACGCAGTATTTT. Translated: CASSLIGYLTDTQYF.

This chain links TRBV9 with TRBJ1-1, with D possibly being TRBD1 (5 bases). Deletions cut 0 bases from V and 3 bases from J, with 12 bases between. The length of the CDR3 is 15 residues. CDR1 SGDLS and CDR2 YYNGEE come from the germline V gene. This CDR3 reads CASSVESQGYTEAFF. The CDR3 coding sequence is TGTGCCAGCAGCGTAGAGAGCCAGGGTTACACTGAAGCTTTCTTT. Using reference TRBV9 and TRBJ1-1 for the parts outside the CDR3, the full variable domain is DSGVTQTPKHLITATGQRVTLRCSPRSGDLSVYWYQQSLDQGLQFLIQYYNGEERAKGNILERFSAQQFPDLHSELNLSSLELGDSALYFCASSVESQGYTEAFFGQGTRLTVV.

The CDR3: CASSSTSGTDTQYF. CDR3 nucleotides: TGTGCCAGCAGCTCGACTAGCGGCACAGATACGCAGTATTTT. The chain has TRBV7-8 and TRBJ2-3, with 8 nucleotides matching TRBD2. Germline V gene lookup returns CDR1 SGHVS and CDR2 FQNEAQ. J gave up 1 base and V 4 bases, and 1 base lay outside the gene matches. The CDR3 is made up of 14 amino acids.

This clone occurred a few times. The gene calls are TRBV5-1 and TRBJ2-3, with D perhaps matching TRBD2 (6 bases). The CDR3 spans 14 residues. Looked up from germline, CDR1 is SGHRS and CDR2 is YFSETQ. Trimming shortened V by 3 bases and J by 0 bases, and 8 bases separated the two germline ends. The CDR3 loop is CASSSGTSTDTQYF. Written as DNA, the CDR3 is TGCGCCAGCAGCTCCGGGACTAGCACAGATACGCAGTATTTT.

In its sample, this clone was seen a few times. The rearrangement links TRBV5-1 to TRBJ2-7, with D perhaps TRBD1 or TRBD2 (5 bases each). The CDR3 consists of 14 residues. Germline-derived CDR1 and CDR2 are SGHRS and YFSETQ. The V end lost 2 bases, the J end lost 2 bases, and 11 bases lay between the germline ends. The CDR3 nucleotides are TGCGCCAGCAGCTTTGGGGGATTTGCCTACGAGCAGTACTTC. It specifies CASSFGGFAYEQYF.

The chain carries TRBV28 and TRBJ1-1; TRBD1 matches 7 bases. Germline CDR1 MDHEN, CDR2 SYDVKM. The V and J ends lost 11 bases and 6 bases, in that order; junction bases with no gene match: 6. This CDR3 has 11 amino acids. CDR3 in amino acids: CAATGAAEAFF. In DNA, the CDR3 is TGTGCCGCAACAGGGGCTGCTGAAGCTTTCTTT.

This clone occurred a few times. The chain recombines TRBV5-4 with TRBJ2-1; 10 bases align to TRBD2. Germline CDR1 is SGHNT and CDR2 is YYREEE (reference sequence). V shed 6 bases, J shed 1 base, and the junction held 4 bases outside the gene matches. The CDR3 spans 15 residues. The CDR3 DNA follows: TGTGCCAGCACCGAGCGGGAGGGATCCTACAATGAGCAGTTCTTC. Translated: CASTEREGSYNEQFF. The whole variable domain, filled in from reference TRBV5-4 and TRBJ2-1, reads ETGVTQSPTHLIKTRGQQVTLRCSSQSGHNTVSWYQQALGQGPQFIFQYYREEENGRGNFPPRFSGLQFPNYSSELNVNALELDDSALYLCASTEREGSYNEQFFGPGTRLTVL.

This clone has just a few counts. This chain links TRBV7-9 with TRBJ2-5; no clear D. The CDR3 extends over 14 amino acids. Germline-derived CDR1 and CDR2 are SEHNR and FQNEAQ (reference sequence). V was shortened by 2 bases and J by 5 bases, with 12 bases between the two germline ends. The DNA of the CDR3 is TGTGCCAGCAGCTTAATGGGCCTCGGGGAGACCCAGTACTTC. Translated: CASSLMGLGETQYF.

There are a few counts of this clone. The CDR3 bases are TGCGCCAGCAGCTTGCTTTTGACAGATACGCAGTATTTT. Its protein is CASSLLLTDTQYF. The chain couples TRBV5-1 to TRBJ2-3; no clear D gene. CDR3 size: 13 residues. Trimming stripped 1 base from V and 3 bases from J, with 6 bases between. In germline, CDR1 is SGHRS, CDR2 YFSETQ.